These T cell receptor beta chains were read from a single sample in a study of blood T cell repertoires in COVID-19. Here immunoSEQ multiplex PCR was the method, and the copy in TCRdb shows in-frame clones only, minus some. The top ten hold under 4% of the sample, which has some 490,000 clones, around 85% seen once. What was sequenced was peripheral blood. These receptors were taken from a human donor in a cohort sampled during active COVID-19. The CDR3 runs from the conserved cysteine through the conserved F or W. Fields, in order: J gene, clone size, CDR3 length, D gene, V gene, CDR3 protein, CDR3 DNA. D genes are given only for firm matches. Some rows mark clone size as missing; the rest say once, few, many or name a class of expanded clone.

TRBJ2-7 . 13 . TRBV19 CASSIQGTYEQYF TGTGCCAGTAGTATTCAGGGTACCTACGAGCAGTACTTC
TRBJ2-3 . 17 TRBD2 TRBV7-9 CASSLSDGRAYTDTQYF TGTGCCAGCAGCTTGTCGGACGGGAGGGCTTACACAGATACGCAGTATTTT
TRBJ1-1 . 14 TRBD1 TRBV7-2 CASSLGRGDTEAFF TGTGCCAGCAGCTTAGGCAGGGGGGACACTGAAGCTTTCTTT
TRBJ1-1 . 16 . TRBV19 CASTPWGGPANTEAFF TGTGCCAGTACCCCGTGGGGCGGCCCGGCTAACACTGAAGCTTTCTTT
TRBJ2-7 . 16 TRBD1 TRBV4-3 CASSQERDRNTYEQYF TGCGCCAGCAGCCAAGAAAGGGACAGGAATACCTACGAGCAGTACTTC
TRBJ1-1 . 14 TRBD1 TRBV3-1/TRBV3-2 CASSQVTGATEAFF TGTGCCAGCAGCCAAGTGACAGGGGCCACTGAAGCTTTCTTT
TRBJ2-1 . 15 TRBD2 TRBV7-2 CASSVVSGIYNEQFF TGTGCCAGCAGTGTGGTCAGCGGGATCTACAATGAGCAGTTCTTC
TRBJ1-1 . 15 . TRBV29-1 CSVARTADMNTEAFF TGCAGCGTTGCAAGGACAGCCGACATGAACACTGAAGCTTTCTTT
TRBJ2-4 . 13 . TRBV24-1 CATSEDNLNIQYF TGTGCCACCAGTGAAGACAACCTGAACATTCAGTACTTC
TRBJ1-2 . 14 . TRBV30 CAWSARDGRYGYTF TGTGCCTGGAGTGCCAGGGACGGGAGATATGGCTACACCTTC
TRBJ1-1 . 15 TRBD1 TRBV18 CASSSRGQGDTEAFF TGTGCCAGCTCATCACGAGGACAGGGGGATACTGAAGCTTTCTTT
TRBJ2-5 . 17 . TRBV18 CASSPTSFVSGSETQYF TGTGCCAGCTCACCTACATCCTTTGTGTCTGGTAGCGAGACCCAGTACTTC
TRBJ2-7 . 14 . TRBV18 CASSPAYNSYEQYF TGTGCCAGCTCACCAGCCTATAACAGCTACGAGCAGTACTTC
TRBJ2-6 once 16 TRBD1 TRBV18 CASSLQGNSGANVLTF TGTGCCAGCTCGCTACAGGGGAACTCTGGGGCCAACGTCCTGACTTTC
TRBJ1-4 once 14 TRBD1 TRBV19 CASSSLGQGEKLFF TGTGCCAGTAGTTCTCTCGGACAGGGGGAAAAACTGTTTTTT
TRBJ2-1 once 15 . TRBV6-5 CASSPQRTFNNEQFF TGTGCCAGCAGTCCTCAAAGGACTTTCAACAATGAGCAGTTCTTC
TRBJ2-2 . 16 TRBD2 TRBV9 CASSFSGSPNTGELFF TGTGCCAGCAGCTTCAGCGGGAGCCCTAACACCGGGGAGCTGTTTTTT
TRBJ1-2 . 15 TRBD1 TRBV5-4 CASSGTVDPGRGYTF TGTGCCAGCAGCGGGACAGTGGACCCCGGGAGAGGCTACACCTTC
TRBJ1-2 . 13 . TRBV14 CASSRRQLRGYTF TGTGCCAGCAGCCGAAGACAGCTAAGGGGCTACACCTTC
TRBJ1-6 . 13 . TRBV30 CAWRGSGNSPLHF TGTGCCTGGAGGGGGTCGGGGAATTCACCCCTCCACTTT
TRBJ1-1 . 12 . TRBV10-1 CASSPGQSEAFF TGCGCCAGCAGTCCCGGACAGTCTGAAGCTTTCTTT
TRBJ2-1 . 15 . TRBV3-1/TRBV3-2 CASSLPSGTPNEQFF TGTGCCAGCAGCCTACCGTCCGGGACTCCGAATGAGCAGTTCTTC
TRBJ2-3 . 15 . TRBV5-1 CASRPQLQATDTQYF TGCGCCAGCAGGCCTCAGTTGCAGGCCACAGATACGCAGTATTTT
TRBJ2-7 . 16 . TRBV7-9 CASSFTRDSSSYEQYF TGTGCCAGCAGCTTTACGAGGGACTCGAGCTCCTACGAGCAGTACTTC
TRBJ1-5 . 15 . TRBV28 CASSQRGTYDQPQHF TGTGCCAGCAGCCAAAGGGGGACATATGATCAGCCCCAGCATTTT
TRBJ2-7 . 15 TRBD2 TRBV5-1 CASTPIAGETYEQYF TGCGCCAGCACCCCTATAGCGGGAGAAACCTACGAGCAGTACTTC
TRBJ1-2 . 17 . TRBV27 CASSSPGGAQGIYGYTF TGTGCCAGCAGTTCTCCCGGGGGGGCTCAGGGAATCTATGGCTACACCTTC
TRBJ1-6 . 14 . TRBV5-6 CASSLDSFNSPLHF TGTGCCAGCAGCCTGGACAGTTTTAATTCACCCCTCCACTTT
TRBJ1-2 . 17 . TRBV7-2 CASSLVPRQTTNYGYTF TGTGCCAGCAGCTTAGTCCCCCGACAGACAACTAACTATGGCTACACCTTC